This TCR beta chain was identified in a study of T-cell reconstitution after alpha-beta-depleted transplantation in children. Regarding the study as a whole: Expanded graft clones, several hundred of them, were reportedly the source of alpha-beta T cells about two months after transplant. Most T-cell counts and diversity one year after the transplant came from T cells that were newly produced. Recipient T cells and thymic progenitors that survived were the source of the high TCRbeta diversity seen at day 60 in some patients.

The germline V gene encodes CDR1 SGHKS and CDR2 YYEKEE (reference sequence). Between the trimmed V and J ends, which lost 4 bases and 0 bases, there was a span of 11 bases. The CDR3 contains 14 residues. During its preparation, the TCRbeta library received unique molecular identifiers. MiXCR was run by TCRdb on the PCR reads, yielding one entry per CDR3 protein. Of roughly 32,000 distinct CDR3 sequences listed, approximately 6.5% are singletons. This clonotype was observed at least ten times. What it binds is not known. Sample: peripheral blood, taken 60 days after TCRalphabeta/CD19-depleted stem cell transplant. This chain links TRBV5-5 with TRBJ2-7, with D perhaps matching TRBD1 (6 bases). This TCR derives from a child under two years old who had a stem cell transplant for acute myeloid leukemia, so the T cells may come from the graft donor. The CDR3 loop is CASSGWTASYEQYF. In DNA, the CDR3 is TGTGCCAGCAGCGGGTGGACAGCCTCCTACGAGCAGTACTTC. Supplemented by reference TRBV5-5 and TRBJ2-7, the full variable domain reads DAGVTQSPTHLIKTRGQQVTLRCSPISGHKSVSWYQQVLGQGPQFIFQYYEKEERGRGNFPDRFSARQFPNYSSELNVNALLLGDSALYLCASSGWTASYEQYFGPGTRLTVT.